Listed below are T cell receptor beta chains from one sample, sequenced in a study of post-analysis software for immune sequencing data. TCRdb re-called the PCR reads through MiXCR, storing one row per CDR3 protein. The sample lists roughly 800,000 distinct CDR3 sequences; 40% to 55% were seen once. Input material: blood. These receptor sequences come from a girl between 10 and 17 years old with multiple sclerosis. CDR3s include the opening cysteine and the closing phenylalanine or tryptophan. Fields, in order: V gene, clone size, J gene, D gene, CDR3 DNA, CDR3 protein. D genes are given only for firm matches. Expanded clones are given a class, and other clones once, few, many or no size at all.

TRBV12-3/TRBV12-4	.	TRBJ1-4	.	TGTGCCAGCAGTTTTCCCAGGGAGAATGAAAAACTGTTTTTT	CASSFPRENEKLFF
TRBV5-1	.	TRBJ1-2	.	TGCGCCAGCAGCTCCGACGGAGCGGGAGGCTACACCTTC	CASSSDGAGGYTF
TRBV12-3/TRBV12-4	few	TRBJ2-7	.	TGTGCCAGCAGTCCCCCTGACAGGAGAGGGGGCGAGCAGTACTTC	CASSPPDRRGGEQYF
TRBV7-9	.	TRBJ2-7	.	TGTGCCAGCAGCTTGGGCCGGGATATGGACTCCTACGAGCAGTACTTC	CASSLGRDMDSYEQYF
TRBV27	.	TRBJ1-6	.	TGTGCCAGCAGCAGGGAGCTAGATTCACCCCTCCACTTT	CASSRELDSPLHF
TRBV3-1	.	TRBJ1-1	.	TGTGCCAGCAGCCAAGAACCTAACGGGGGAGGGGAAGCTTTCTTT	CASSQEPNGGGEAFF
TRBV6-6	.	TRBJ2-7	.	TGTGCCAGCAGTTACTCGAGTAACTGGGAGATGCCCTACGAGCAGTACTTC	CASSYSSNWEMPYEQYF
TRBV3-1	.	TRBJ2-5	TRBD1	TGTGCCGGCAGCCAAGAGACAGGGGGCTATGGGACCCAGTACTTC	CAGSQETGGYGTQYF
TRBV5-1	.	TRBJ2-4	.	TGCGCCAGCAGCTTGGGGGACCGGGGATGGTACATTCAGTACTTC	CASSLGDRGWYIQYF
TRBV7-9	few	TRBJ2-7	TRBD1	TGTGCCAGCAGCTTTTATGGGACAGAAACCTACGAGCAGTACTTC	CASSFYGTETYEQYF
TRBV7-2	.	TRBJ1-5	TRBD1	TGTGCCAGCAGCGTGACAGGGATTTATAGCAATCAGCCCCAGCATTTT	CASSVTGIYSNQPQHF
TRBV4-2	few	TRBJ2-3	.	TGTGCCAGCAGCCTAACCCGGGACTGGTTTGGGACAGATACGCAGTATTTT	CASSLTRDWFGTDTQYF
TRBV15	few	TRBJ2-5	.	TGTGCCACCAGTCCCAGAAGCAACCAAGAGACCCAGTACTTC	CATSPRSNQETQYF
TRBV5-1	.	TRBJ2-2	.	TGCGCCAGCAGCTCCCGAGGAGGGGTAAATACCGGGGAGCTGTTTTTT	CASSSRGGVNTGELFF
TRBV30	.	TRBJ1-1	.	TGTGCCTGGAGTGGCCTACAGGGAAAAATGAACACTGAAGCTTTCTTT	CAWSGLQGKMNTEAFF
TRBV6-4	.	TRBJ2-1	TRBD2	TGTGCCAGCAGCCCGAAGGGGACTAGCCCCAATGAGCAGTTCTTC	CASSPKGTSPNEQFF
TRBV10-3	few	TRBJ2-7	TRBD1	TGTGCCATCAGTGGTGACAGGGACTACGAGCAGTACTTC	CAISGDRDYEQYF
TRBV28	.	TRBJ2-5	TRBD1	TGTGCCAGCAGTCGGGACAGAGCTCAGGAGACCCAGTACTTC	CASSRDRAQETQYF
TRBV30	.	TRBJ2-3	.	TGTGCCTGGAGTGTTCCGGAGAGCACAGATACGCAGTATTTT	CAWSVPESTDTQYF
TRBV30	.	TRBJ2-5	.	TGTGCCTGGAGTGCCTCCCAGTTAGCCCGCGAGACCCAGTACTTC	CAWSASQLARETQYF
TRBV4-1	.	TRBJ2-7	.	TGCGCCAGCAGCCAAGAAAAGGCAGGGTCGCGCGAGCAGTACTTC	CASSQEKAGSREQYF
TRBV28	once	TRBJ1-6	TRBD1	TGTGCCAGCAGTTTAAGGGACAGTGTGAGCATGGGGTCGAATTCACCCCTCCACTTT	CASSLRDSVSMGSNSPLHF
TRBV7-2	once	TRBJ2-5	.	TGTGCCAGCAGCTTAGGGGGGTCGGGTGAAAAGCAGTACTTC	CASSLGGSGEKQYF
TRBV14	few	TRBJ2-7	TRBD2	TGTGCCAGCAGCCAACTAGCGGGAGTTGGGACTGACGAGCAGTACTTC	CASSQLAGVGTDEQYF
TRBV12-3/TRBV12-4	.	TRBJ1-6	.	TGTGCCAGCTCTCCCAGGGAGGTATCACCCCTCCACTTT	CASSPREVSPLHF
TRBV6-6	few	TRBJ1-1	.	TGTGCTAGCAGTTACGCCGACAGGCCCTTTGAAGCTTTCTTT	CASSYADRPFEAFF
TRBV10-3	.	TRBJ2-6	.	TGTGCCATCAGTGAGTCGGGGCCGAATTCTGGGGCCAACGTCCTGACTTTC	CAISESGPNSGANVLTF
TRBV7-9	.	TRBJ2-1	.	TGTGCCAGCGGTAGAGAATTCTCCTACAATGAGCAGTTCTTC	CASGREFSYNEQFF
TRBV6-5	.	TRBJ2-1	.	TGTGCCAGCAATGGAGTCAAACCCGATGAGCAGTTCTTC	CASNGVKPDEQFF
TRBV5-6	.	TRBJ2-7	.	TGTGCCAGCAGTTACGGGCTTGGACAGAAAACCTACGAGCAGTACTTC	CASSYGLGQKTYEQYF
TRBV20-1	.	TRBJ1-5	.	TGCAGTGCTAGTGGCCCTACGGAGGGCAATCAGCCCCAGCATTTT	CSASGPTEGNQPQHF
TRBV28	few	TRBJ1-1	TRBD1	TGTGCCAGCAGTACAGACAGGGCATACACTGAAGCTTTCTTT	CASSTDRAYTEAFF
TRBV7-8	once	TRBJ1-5	.	TGTGCCAGCAGCCCCCACAGAGTATATCAGCCCCAGCATTTT	CASSPHRVYQPQHF
TRBV24-1	.	TRBJ1-1	.	TGTGCCACCTCGAAGTTTGGGGACACTGAAGCTTTCTTT	CATSKFGDTEAFF
TRBV28	few	TRBJ2-3	TRBD1	TGTGCCAGCACCATAGGGACAGCCCCAGATACGCAGTATTTT	CASTIGTAPDTQYF
TRBV6-2/TRBV6-3	.	TRBJ1-1	.	TGTGCCAGCAGGGGCGGACTGTCGAACGCTGAAGCTTTCTTT	CASRGGLSNAEAFF
TRBV6-2/TRBV6-3	.	TRBJ2-7	.	TGTGCCATCAAGGACGCCCCGAGCTCCTACGAGCAGTACTTC	CAIKDAPSSYEQYF
TRBV12-3/TRBV12-4	.	TRBJ2-1	TRBD2	TGTGCCAGCAGTTTACCTAGCGGGGTGGGCTCCTACAATGAGCAGTTCTTC	CASSLPSGVGSYNEQFF
TRBV6-6	few	TRBJ1-4	.	TGTGCCAGCAGTCGGATAGCGGAGGGAAAACTGTTTTTT	CASSRIAEGKLFF
TRBV29-1	.	TRBJ2-3	TRBD2	TGCAGCGGAGACTTACTAGCGGATAGCACAGATACGCAGTATTTT	CSGDLLADSTDTQYF
TRBV15	.	TRBJ2-7	TRBD1	TGTGCCACCAGCAGTATGACGGCCGGGACAGGGCCATTGCAGTACTTC	CATSSMTAGTGPLQYF
TRBV2	.	TRBJ2-1	.	TGTGCCAGCAGACTCCGGGACTGGACCAGCTCCTACAATGAGCAGTTCTTC	CASRLRDWTSSYNEQFF
TRBV4-1	few	TRBJ2-7	.	TGCGCCAGCAGCCAAGATGGGATGTACGAGCAGTACTTC	CASSQDGMYEQYF
TRBV9	.	TRBJ2-7	TRBD2	TGTGCCAGCAGCGCTCTGGGACTAGCCCACGAGCAGTACTTC	CASSALGLAHEQYF
TRBV20-1	.	TRBJ2-7	.	TGCAGTGCTAGAGATCACGCGGGACTCTTTTCGGGAAAGCAGTACTTC	CSARDHAGLFSGKQYF
TRBV7-9	.	TRBJ1-5	TRBD1	TGTGCCAGCAGCCTTTCGACCGGGACAGGGGTGAATCAGCCCCAGCATTTT	CASSLSTGTGVNQPQHF
TRBV24-1	.	TRBJ1-1	.	TGTGCCACCGAAAGGAACTCTGAAGCTTTCTTT	CATERNSEAFF
TRBV29-1	few	TRBJ2-3	TRBD2	TGCAGCGTTGCCCCGACTAGCGGGAGAGGTGGCACAGATACGCAGTATTTT	CSVAPTSGRGGTDTQYF
TRBV6-5	.	TRBJ2-7	.	TGTGCCAGCACTCTCCCGACGGGTAGTTCAGACGAGCAGTACTTC	CASTLPTGSSDEQYF
TRBV29-1	.	TRBJ1-1	.	TGCAGCGCTACACAGGGTCGGTCTGAAGCTTTCTTT	CSATQGRSEAFF
TRBV20-1	few	TRBJ2-5	TRBD2	TGCAGTGCTAGAGAAAGGCTAGCGGGAGGGCTCACCGAAGAGACCCAGTACTTC	CSARERLAGGLTEETQYF
TRBV6-2/TRBV6-3	.	TRBJ1-1	.	TGTGCCAGCAATCCGGGACATTTGAACACTGAAGCTTTCTTT	CASNPGHLNTEAFF
TRBV28	.	TRBJ2-3	TRBD2	TGTGCCAGCAGTTTAGAAAGTCCTACTAGCGGGAGATTGAGCACAGATACGCAGTATTTT	CASSLESPTSGRLSTDTQYF
TRBV12-5	.	TRBJ2-1	TRBD2	TGTGCTAGTGCCCAGGGACTAGACAATGAGCAGTTCTTC	CASAQGLDNEQFF
TRBV15	.	TRBJ2-5	.	TGTGCCACCAGCAGAGAGGGCCGCTATGAGCAGTACTTC	CATSREGRYEQYF
TRBV20-1	.	TRBJ1-2	.	TGCAGTGCTAGAGCCCTGGGTCCTTCGAATGGCTACACCTTC	CSARALGPSNGYTF
TRBV3-1	.	TRBJ2-1	TRBD2	TGTGCCAGCAGCCGCCCCGGGACTAGCGCCTACAATGAGCAGTTCTTC	CASSRPGTSAYNEQFF
TRBV5-6	many	TRBJ2-1	TRBD2	TGTGCCAGCAGCTTGCCTAGCGGGATCAATGAGCAGTTCTTC	CASSLPSGINEQFF